A single sample is the source of the 28 T cell receptor beta chains below, sequenced in a study of blood T cell repertoires in COVID-19. Measured with immunoSEQ multiplex PCR; TCRdb has only the in-frame clones, and not every one. The sample lists some 50,000 clones, roughly 79% occurring once. The material sequenced was peripheral blood. The source is a human donor in a cohort sampled during active COVID-19.

This clone was observed a few times. V is TRBV2 and J is TRBJ2-1, with 9 bases lining up with TRBD2. The CDR3 length is 15 residues. J gave up 2 bases and V 5 bases, and 4 bases lay outside the gene matches. In germline, CDR1 is SNHLY, CDR2 FYNNEI. The CDR3 is CASSRGGGTYNEQFF. CDR3 DNA: TGTGCCAGCAGTCGCGGGGGGGGTACCTACAATGAGCAGTTCTTC.

The chain joins TRBV3-1 (or the pseudogene TRBV3-2) to TRBJ2-1; D is possibly TRBD1 (5 bases). The CDR3 is 15 residues long. The ends were cut back, 0 bases at V and 10 bases at J, with 16 bases in the middle. The germline gives CDR1 LGHDT, CDR2 YNNKEL (reference sequence). The CDR3 region is CASSQDVTGAGEQFF. The CDR3, as DNA: TGTGCCAGCAGCCAAGATGTAACAGGTGCCGGAGAGCAGTTCTTC.

The CDR3, as DNA: TGTGCCAGCAGCTTAGTAGCCATGAATTCACCCCTCCACTTT. Translated, it gives CASSLVAMNSPLHF. The rearrangement links TRBV7-8 to TRBJ1-6; D is unresolved. Germline lookup yields CDR1 SGHVS and CDR2 FQNEAQ. This CDR3 region has 14 residues. Trimming removed 1 base at V and 7 bases at J, with 8 bases between.

The chain has TRBV4-3 and TRBJ2-1, with D possibly being TRBD2 (5 bases). There are 15 residues in the CDR3. Germline V lookup: CDR1 LGHNA, CDR2 YSLEER. Trimming pared 4 bases from V and 5 bases from J, leaving 15 bases between. The DNA of the CDR3 is TGCGCCAGCAGCCCAGGTTTCGGAGCGGACAATGAGCAGTTCTTC. As protein: CASSPGFGADNEQFF.

V is TRBV18 and J is TRBJ1-3, with D unclear. The CDR3 is 15 residues long. The germline CDR1 and CDR2 sequences are KGHSH and LQKENI. V was cut by 3 bases and J by 2 bases, with 11 bases left in between. CDR3 sequence reads: CASSPSGFPGNTIYF. CDR3 DNA: TGTGCCAGCTCACCTTCAGGATTCCCTGGAAACACCATATATTTT.

The chain combines TRBV5-1 with TRBJ2-5; TRBD2 is a possible D gene (7 bases). Trimming cost V 4 bases and J 2 bases, with 21 bases left between them. Germline CDR1 and CDR2: SGHRS and YFSETQ. CDR3 length: 17 amino acids. DNA of the CDR3: TGCGCCAGCAGCCCGAGCCCCTGGGGGGGCATACAAGAGACCCAGTACTTC. Protein product: CASSPSPWGGIQETQYF.

This clone came up a few times. The CDR3 nucleotides read TGTGCCAGCAGTTACCAGGGCCTCACTTCCTACGAGCAGTACTTC. Protein product: CASSYQGLTSYEQYF. This chain joins TRBV6-5 and TRBJ2-7; D possibly corresponds to TRBD1 (5 bases). Germline V CDR1 and CDR2: MNHEY, SVGAGI. CDR3 length: 15 residues. V was trimmed by 2 bases and J by 1 base, leaving 12 bases between them.

The V gene is TRBV6-5, the J gene TRBJ2-1, with 8 nucleotides matching TRBD1. Germline CDR1 and CDR2: MNHEY and SVGAGI. There are 15 residues in the CDR3. V dropped 5 bases and J dropped 6; count of bases not matched to a gene: 9. The CDR3 loop is CASSNPGGAPNEQFF. CDR3 DNA: TGTGCCAGCAGTAACCCAGGGGGCGCACCCAATGAGCAGTTCTTC.

The V call is TRBV5-1, the J call TRBJ1-2; 7 nucleotides match TRBD1. The CDR3 consists of 14 residues. From germline, CDR1 is SGHRS and CDR2 YFSETQ. V lost 4 bases to trimming and J lost 2 bases; unmatched junction nucleotides: 5. In DNA, the CDR3 is TGCGCCAGCAGCCCGGACAGGTCAAACTATGGCTACACCTTC. This sequence encodes CASSPDRSNYGYTF.

The CDR3 bases are TGTGCCAGCAGCTTACAGCGGGGGGGTGCAGATACGCAGTATTTT. It translates to CASSLQRGGADTQYF. This chain joins TRBV11-2 and TRBJ2-3; TRBD2 agrees at 10 bases. V shed 2 bases, J shed 4 bases, and the junction held 3 bases outside the gene matches. Germline-derived CDR1 and CDR2 are SGHAT and FQNNGV. The CDR3 sequence is 15 residues long.

The chain has TRBV6-6 and TRBJ2-7; 7 bases fit TRBD1. The CDR3 is 16 amino acids. With V trimmed by 3 bases and J by 7 bases, 15 bases remained unmatched. In germline, CDR1 is MNHNY, CDR2 SVGAGI (reference sequence). As DNA, the CDR3 is TGTGCCAGCAGTTATGTCATTACGGGACAGCCCCGGGAGCAGTACTTC. It is translated as CASSYVITGQPREQYF.

This clone has a single count. The chain has TRBV7-9 and TRBJ1-4; TRBD1 matches at 7 bases. This CDR3 is built from 14 residues. CDR1 and CDR2 from the germline V gene are SEHNR and FQNEAQ (reference sequence). Trimming at V came to 4 bases and at J to 8 bases, leaving 7 bases not matched to a gene. CDR3 sequence (DNA): TGTGCCAGCAGCTCCACAGGGGTTGGCGAAAAACTGTTTTTT. Its translation is CASSSTGVGEKLFF.

This clone appeared a few times. The V gene is TRBV6-6, the J gene TRBJ1-2; TRBD1 aligns across 8 bases. With V trimmed by 10 bases and J by 2 bases, 15 bases remained unmatched. Per germline, CDR1 MNHNY and CDR2 SVGAGI (reference sequence). The CDR3 length is 16 residues. CDR3 protein: CATSSSGTGSNYGYTF. CDR3 nucleotide sequence: TGTGCCACCTCTTCTTCCGGGACAGGCTCCAACTATGGCTACACCTTC.

V and J are TRBV7-2 and TRBJ1-1, with D possibly matching TRBD1 (5 bases). Germline values: CDR1 SGHTA, CDR2 FQGNSA. The CDR3 loop spans 13 amino acids. V lost 6 bases and J lost 5, with 13 bases in between. The chain's CDR3 is CASSDQGLTEAFF. CDR3 DNA: TGTGCCAGCAGTGATCAGGGATTGACTGAAGCTTTCTTT.

The CDR3 nucleotides are TGCGCCAGCAGCTTGGCAGGCCCCAGCTCTGGAAACACCATATATTTT. Protein: CASSLAGPSSGNTIYF. The V gene is TRBV5-1, the J gene TRBJ1-3; D is unresolved. V lost 0 bases and J 0 bases, leaving 10 bases between the germline ends. CDR1 is SGHRS and CDR2 is YFSETQ in the germline V gene. The CDR3 consists of 16 residues.

This chain links TRBV4-1 with TRBJ1-1; 10 bases are a match to TRBD1. Germline V CDR1 and CDR2: MGHRA, YSYEKL. This CDR3 contains 15 residues. V lost 3 bases to trimming and J lost 4 bases; unmatched junction nucleotides: 5. CDR3 sequence: CASSHPGQGFTEAFF. The CDR3 DNA follows: TGCGCCAGCAGCCACCCGGGACAGGGGTTCACTGAAGCTTTCTTT.

The V and J genes are TRBV6-4 and TRBJ2-1; 12 nucleotides align to TRBD2. The CDR3 spans 13 residues. Germline CDR1 MRHNA, CDR2 SNTAGT. V gave up 3 bases and J gave up 10 bases; unmatched junction bases: 1. The CDR3 coding sequence is TGTGCCAGCAGTGATACTAGCGGGAGGGAGCAGTTCTTC. This codes for CASSDTSGREQFF.

This chain uses TRBV5-1 with TRBJ2-7, with TRBD2 matching 7 bases. The CDR3 runs to 14 residues. With V trimmed by 4 bases and J by 7 bases, 11 bases remained unmatched. Germline loops: CDR1 SGHRS, CDR2 YFSETQ. CDR3 protein: CASSMGPAGGEQYF. The CDR3 bases are TGCGCCAGCAGCATGGGACCGGCCGGGGGGGAGCAGTACTTC. The full variable domain, completed using reference TRBV5-1 and TRBJ2-7, is KAGVTQTPRYLIKTRGQQVTLSCSPISGHRSVSWYQQTPGQGLQFLFEYFSETQRNKGNFPGRFSGRQFSNSRSEMNVSTLELGDSALYLCASSMGPAGGEQYFGPGTRLTVT.

The chain couples TRBV5-6 to TRBJ1-2; D is uncertain. Germline-derived CDR1 and CDR2 are SGHDT and YYEEEE. V was shortened by 6 bases and J by 2 bases, with 14 bases between the two germline ends. This CDR3 has 14 amino acids. CDR3 sequence (DNA): TGTGCCAGCATACCGGGGAGGAGAAACTATGGCTACACCTTC. This translates into CASIPGRRNYGYTF.

DNA for the CDR3: TGTGCCAGCAGCTTAAGGGGACAGCTCAATCAGCCCCAGCATTTT. This gives the protein CASSLRGQLNQPQHF. The genes are TRBV7-2 and TRBJ1-5; TRBD1 matches at 7 bases. V dropped 2 bases and J dropped 3; count of bases not matched to a gene: 4. The CDR3 spans 15 residues. Germline V gene lookup returns CDR1 SGHTA and CDR2 FQGNSA. Together with reference TRBV7-2 and TRBJ1-5, the CDR3 gives the full variable domain: GAGVSQSPSNKVTEKGKDVELRCDPISGHTALYWYRQSLGQGLEFLIYFQGNSAPDKSGLPSDRFSAERTGGSVSTLTIQRTQQEDSAVYLCASSLRGQLNQPQHFGDGTRLSIL.

A few counts support this clone. The chain employs TRBV3-1 (or the pseudogene TRBV3-2) and TRBJ2-1; tentative D call: TRBD2 (5 bases). Trimming removed 0 bases from V and 4 bases from J, with 19 bases in between. Germline-derived CDR1 and CDR2 are LGHDT and YNNKEL (reference sequence). The CDR3 has 18 residues. CDR3: CASSQDRGWVADYNEQFF. The CDR3 DNA follows: TGTGCCAGCAGCCAAGACCGCGGGTGGGTGGCCGATTACAATGAGCAGTTCTTC.

The J gene is TRBJ1-1, the V gene TRBV10-3; D is possibly TRBD1 (5 bases). V dropped 1 base and J dropped 7 bases, with 7 bases sitting between them. The length of the CDR3 is 12 residues. Germline loops: CDR1 ENHRY, CDR2 SYGVKD. The CDR3 is CAISEFRVEAFF. The CDR3 DNA reads TGTGCCATCAGTGAGTTCAGGGTTGAAGCTTTCTTT.

V is TRBV3-1 (or the pseudogene TRBV3-2) and J is TRBJ2-2; 8 nucleotides line up with TRBD2. Germline loops: CDR1 LGHDT, CDR2 YNNKEL (reference sequence). V lost 2 bases and J lost 6; bases outside the gene matches: 14. CDR3 length equals 18 residues. DNA of the CDR3: TGTGCCAGCAGCCAAAAACCGGGACTAGGACCAATCGCCGGGGAGCTGTTTTTT. It codes for CASSQKPGLGPIAGELFF.

The V and J genes are TRBV3-1 (or the pseudogene TRBV3-2) and TRBJ2-3; D is perhaps TRBD1 (6 bases). This CDR3 comprises 15 residues. V was cut by 4 bases and J by 1 base, with 12 bases left in between. The germline CDR1 and CDR2 sequences are LGHDT and YNNKEL (reference sequence). Here the CDR3 DNA reads TGTGCCAGCAGCCCTACAGGGTTGGGCACAGATACGCAGTATTTT. This encodes CASSPTGLGTDTQYF.

The chain links TRBV9 to TRBJ2-5; D is possibly TRBD1 (6 bases). The CDR3 totals 14 residues. Between the trimmed V and J ends, which lost 3 bases and 0 bases, there was a span of 9 bases. The germline CDR1 and CDR2 sequences are SGDLS and YYNGEE. CDR3 sequence: CASSAGHNQETQYF. The CDR3 coding sequence is TGTGCCAGCAGCGCGGGACACAACCAAGAGACCCAGTACTTC. Looking up the rest from reference TRBV9 and TRBJ2-5 gives the full variable domain: DSGVTQTPKHLITATGQRVTLRCSPRSGDLSVYWYQQSLDQGLQFLIQYYNGEERAKGNILERFSAQQFPDLHSELNLSSLELGDSALYFCASSAGHNQETQYFGPGTRLLVL.

V gene TRBV18 combines with J gene TRBJ1-1, with D possibly being TRBD1 (5 bases). The ends were cut back, 2 bases at V and 1 base at J, with 8 bases in the middle. Germline CDR1 and CDR2: KGHSH and LQKENI. The CDR3 is made up of 14 amino acids. The CDR3 region is CASSPLGGNTEAFF. The CDR3 DNA follows: TGTGCCAGCTCACCATTGGGGGGGAACACTGAAGCTTTCTTT.

The chain combines TRBV15 with TRBJ2-3; TRBD2 aligns across 10 bases. The V gene end was trimmed by 0 bases and the J gene end by 3 bases; junction bases not matched to a gene: 9. Germline values: CDR1 LNHNV, CDR2 YYDKDF (reference sequence). The CDR3 consists of 18 residues. The CDR3: CATSRDPLSGGMTDTQYF. The CDR3 DNA is TGTGCCACCAGCAGAGATCCCCTTAGCGGGGGGATGACAGATACGCAGTATTTT.

The chain recombines TRBV11-3 with TRBJ2-2, with a weak D call TRBD2 (5 bases). Germline CDR1 SGHNT, CDR2 YENEEA. Between the trimmed V and J ends, which lost 5 bases and 3 bases, there was a span of 13 bases. There are 15 residues in the CDR3. In DNA form, the CDR3 reads TGTGCCAGCAGCCCCACGGGGAAGGACACCGGGGAGCTGTTTTTT. Protein: CASSPTGKDTGELFF.